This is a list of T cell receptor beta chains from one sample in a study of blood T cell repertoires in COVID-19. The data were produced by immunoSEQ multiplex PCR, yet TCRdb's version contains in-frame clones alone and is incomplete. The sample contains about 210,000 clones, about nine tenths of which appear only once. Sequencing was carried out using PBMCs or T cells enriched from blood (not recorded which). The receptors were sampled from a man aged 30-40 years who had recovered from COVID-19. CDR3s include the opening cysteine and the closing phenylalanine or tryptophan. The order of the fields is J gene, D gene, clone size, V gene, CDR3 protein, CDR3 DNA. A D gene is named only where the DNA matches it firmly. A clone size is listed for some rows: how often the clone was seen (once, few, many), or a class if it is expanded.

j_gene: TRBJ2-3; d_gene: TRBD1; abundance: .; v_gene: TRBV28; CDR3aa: CASSLGDRNTDTQYF; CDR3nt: TGTGCCAGCAGTTTGGGGGACAGAAACACAGATACGCAGTATTTT
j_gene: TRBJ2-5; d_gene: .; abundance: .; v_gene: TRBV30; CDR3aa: CAWSVDWVSQETQYF; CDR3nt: TGTGCCTGGAGCGTCGACTGGGTCTCTCAAGAGACCCAGTACTTC
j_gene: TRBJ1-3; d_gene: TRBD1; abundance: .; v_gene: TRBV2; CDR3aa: CASSEALTGVEPYTIYF; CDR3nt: TGTGCCAGCAGTGAAGCGTTGACAGGGGTAGAACCATACACCATATATTTT
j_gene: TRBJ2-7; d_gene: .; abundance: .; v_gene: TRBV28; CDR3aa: CASSLSGTSYEQYF; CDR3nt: TGTGCCAGCAGTTTGTCGGGAACAAGCTACGAGCAGTACTTC
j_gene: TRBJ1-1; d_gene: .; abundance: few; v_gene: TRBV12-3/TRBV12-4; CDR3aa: CASSFGLRPAFF; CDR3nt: TGTGCCAGCAGTTTCGGACTTCGCCCAGCTTTCTTT
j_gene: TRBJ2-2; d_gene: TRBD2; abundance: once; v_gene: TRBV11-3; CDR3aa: CASSLGLAGNTGELFF; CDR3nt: TGTGCCAGCAGCTTAGGACTAGCGGGTAACACCGGGGAGCTGTTTTTT
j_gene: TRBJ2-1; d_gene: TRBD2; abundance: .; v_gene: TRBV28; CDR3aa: CASSESTSGAYNEQFF; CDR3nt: TGTGCCAGCAGTGAGTCGACTAGCGGGGCCTACAATGAGCAGTTCTTC
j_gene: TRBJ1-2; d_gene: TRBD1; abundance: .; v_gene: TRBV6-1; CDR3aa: CASSESYRGRNHGYTF; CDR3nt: TGTGCCAGCAGTGAGTCATACAGGGGGCGCAACCATGGCTACACCTTC
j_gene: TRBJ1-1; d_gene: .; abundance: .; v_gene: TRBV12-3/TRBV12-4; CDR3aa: CASSLFGGTEAFF; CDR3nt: TGTGCCAGCAGTTTATTCGGGGGCACTGAAGCTTTCTTT
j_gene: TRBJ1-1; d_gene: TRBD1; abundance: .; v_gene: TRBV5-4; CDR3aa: CASSSGTGRRMSTEAFF; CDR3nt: TGTGCCAGCAGCTCTGGGACAGGGCGTCGAATGAGCACTGAAGCTTTCTTT
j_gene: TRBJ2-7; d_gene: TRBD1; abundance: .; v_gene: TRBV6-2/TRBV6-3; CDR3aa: CASSRVDRGFEQYF; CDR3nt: TGTGCCAGCAGCCGCGTCGACAGGGGGTTCGAGCAGTACTTC
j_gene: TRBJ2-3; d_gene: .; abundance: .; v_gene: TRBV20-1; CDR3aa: CSASPQVRADTQYF; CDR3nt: TGCAGTGCCAGTCCTCAAGTTCGGGCAGATACGCAGTATTTT
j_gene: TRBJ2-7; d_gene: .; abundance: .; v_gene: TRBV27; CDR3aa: CASSRDTSYEQYF; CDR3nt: TGTGCCAGCAGCCGGGACACATCCTACGAGCAGTACTTC
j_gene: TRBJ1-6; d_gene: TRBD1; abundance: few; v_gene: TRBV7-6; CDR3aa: CASSWGGQVNSPLHF; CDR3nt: TGTGCCAGCAGCTGGGGGGGACAGGTGAATTCACCCCTCCACTTT
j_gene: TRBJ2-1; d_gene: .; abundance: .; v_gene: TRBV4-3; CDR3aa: CASSQVGPDNEQFF; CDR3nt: TGCGCCAGCAGCCAAGTGGGGCCTGACAATGAGCAGTTCTTC